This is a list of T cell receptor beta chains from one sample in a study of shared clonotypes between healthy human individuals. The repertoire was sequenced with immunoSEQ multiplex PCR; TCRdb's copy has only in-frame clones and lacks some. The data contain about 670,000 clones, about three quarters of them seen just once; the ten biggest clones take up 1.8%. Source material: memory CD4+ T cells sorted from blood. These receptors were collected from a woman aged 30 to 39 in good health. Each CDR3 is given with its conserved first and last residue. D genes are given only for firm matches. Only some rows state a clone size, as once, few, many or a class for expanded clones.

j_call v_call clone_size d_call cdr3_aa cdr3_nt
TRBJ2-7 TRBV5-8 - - CASSLLGYEQYF TGTGCCAGCAGCTTGCTGGGGTACGAGCAGTACTTC
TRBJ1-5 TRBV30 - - CAWSLGLNQPQHF TGTGCCTGGAGTTTGGGCCTCAATCAGCCCCAGCATTTT
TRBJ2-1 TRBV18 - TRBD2 CASSPREGPFNEQFF TGTGCCAGCTCACCGCGGGAGGGCCCTTTTAATGAGCAGTTCTTC
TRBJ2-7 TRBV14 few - CASSLGRGIYEQYF TGTGCCAGCAGCCTTGGCAGGGGTATCTACGAGCAGTACTTC
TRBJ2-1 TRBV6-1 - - CASSGGLAPRYNEQFF TGTGCCAGCAGTGGTGGTTTAGCGCCACGGTACAATGAGCAGTTCTTC
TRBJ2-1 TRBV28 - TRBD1 CASSLHRGMGAYNEQFF TGTGCCAGCAGTCTTCACAGGGGAATGGGAGCCTACAATGAGCAGTTCTTC
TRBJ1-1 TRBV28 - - CASHTPGTYTEAFF TGTGCCAGCCACACCCCCGGGACATACACTGAAGCTTTCTTT
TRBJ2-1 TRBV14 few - CASSQDRDRVYNEQFF TGTGCCAGCAGCCAAGATCGGGATAGGGTCTACAATGAGCAGTTCTTC
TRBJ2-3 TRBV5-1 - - CASKTGGMDTQYF TGCGCCAGCAAAACGGGGGGCATGGATACGCAGTATTTT
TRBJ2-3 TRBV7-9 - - CASRLQGITDTQYF TGTGCCAGCAGATTGCAGGGGATAACAGATACGCAGTATTTT
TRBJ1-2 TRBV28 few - CASSTGNYGYTF TGTGCCAGCAGTACTGGCAACTATGGCTACACCTTC
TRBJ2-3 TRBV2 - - CASRWGPDTQYF TGTGCCAGCCGCTGGGGCCCAGATACGCAGTATTTT
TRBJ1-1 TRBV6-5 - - CASSRGTEGTEAFF TGTGCCAGCAGCCGTGGGACGGAGGGGACTGAAGCTTTCTTT
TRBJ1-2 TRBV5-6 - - CASSYNLGSNYGYTF TGTGCCAGCAGCTACAACCTGGGTTCTAACTATGGCTACACCTTC
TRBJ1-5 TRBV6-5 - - CASSYSNRVDQPQHF TGTGCCAGCAGTTACTCGAACAGGGTAGATCAGCCCCAGCATTTT
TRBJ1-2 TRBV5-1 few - CASSLATFDRGYTF TGCGCCAGCAGCTTAGCGACTTTTGACCGTGGCTACACCTTC
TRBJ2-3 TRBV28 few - CASRRDTQYF TGTGCCAGCCGGAGGGATACGCAGTATTTT
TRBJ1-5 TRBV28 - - CASSPFERRLHF TGTGCCAGCAGCCCTTTTGAAAGGAGACTGCATTTT
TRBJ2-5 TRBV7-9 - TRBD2 CASSLRGTGGLAMETQYF TGTGCCAGCAGCTTAAGGGGTACAGGGGGACTAGCGATGGAGACCCAGTACTTC
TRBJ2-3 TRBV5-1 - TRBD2 CASSLASGRRSDTQYF TGCGCCAGCAGCTTGGCTAGCGGGAGGCGGTCAGATACGCAGTATTTT
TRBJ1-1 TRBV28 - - CASSPLLDGTEAFF TGTGCCAGCAGTCCCCTACTGGATGGGACTGAAGCTTTCTTT
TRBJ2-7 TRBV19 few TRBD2 CASSREDSYEQYF TGTGCCAGCAGCCGGGAGGACTCCTACGAGCAGTACTTC
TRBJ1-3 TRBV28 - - CASSFSVGSSGNTIYF TGTGCCAGCAGTTTTAGTGTAGGAAGCTCTGGAAACACCATATATTTT
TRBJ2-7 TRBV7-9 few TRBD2 CASSVGTSGGYEQYF TGTGCCAGCAGCGTTGGGACTAGCGGAGGATACGAGCAGTACTTC
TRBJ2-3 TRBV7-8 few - CASSFGEQGRTDTQYF TGTGCCAGCAGCTTCGGCGAACAGGGACGCACAGATACGCAGTATTTT
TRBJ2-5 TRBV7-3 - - CASSPGPGETQYF TGTGCCAGCAGCCCCGGGCCCGGGGAGACCCAGTACTTC
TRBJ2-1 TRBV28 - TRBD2 CASSFGTSIDEQFF TGTGCCAGCAGTTTTGGGACTAGCATCGATGAGCAGTTCTTC
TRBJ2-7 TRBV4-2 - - CASSQAAAASYEQYF TGTGCCAGCAGCCAAGCGGCGGCAGCTTCCTACGAGCAGTACTTC
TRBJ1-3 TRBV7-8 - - CASSLFGGVSGNTIYF TGTGCCAGCAGCTTGTTCGGTGGGGTCTCTGGAAACACCATATATTTT
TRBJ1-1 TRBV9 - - CASSAGTLNTEAFF TGTGCCAGCAGCGCAGGGACACTGAACACTGAAGCTTTCTTT
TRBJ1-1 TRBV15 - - CATSQMAPTEAFF TGTGCCACATCCCAAATGGCCCCCACTGAAGCTTTCTTT
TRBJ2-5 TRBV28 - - CASSFPSLETQYF TGTGCCAGCAGTTTCCCTAGTTTGGAGACCCAGTACTTC
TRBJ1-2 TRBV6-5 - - CASSLLTGNGYTF TGTGCCAGCAGTCTCCTCACAGGGAATGGCTACACCTTC